One sample yielded the 27 T cell receptor beta chains listed below, sequenced in a study of T-cell memory formation after mild COVID-19 (dated by TCRdb to about 2021). The library was generated by 5' RACE. The sample was run on an Illumina NovaSeq 6000. Through fastp at Q25 and MiXCR, TCRdb rebuilt clones from the public reads, retaining in-frame beta chains. Identical CDR3 protein sequences are pooled into one entry, listed with their most common genes and DNA. This sample gives hundreds of thousands of distinct CDR3 sequences in total; more than 15% of them show up just once. The ten largest clones take up roughly 21% of the sample. The sequenced material came from PBMCs or a T cell subset sorted from them (not recorded which). These receptors were obtained from a man aged 18 to 29 who had mild COVID-19 (a few samples of this study predate the infection). The sample titles of this study are shuffled in the database, so cell type and time point are left out; the donor was told from shared clones.

This chain joins TRBV7-2 and TRBJ2-2; D is unresolved. The CDR3 covers 13 residues. V shed 7 bases and J shed 3 bases, with 9 bases lying between them. CDR1 and CDR2 (germline): SGHTA, FQGNSA. The CDR3 region is CASNEWDTGELFF. The CDR3, as DNA: TGTGCCAGCAACGAGTGGGACACCGGGGAGCTGTTTTTT.

The V gene is TRBV15, the J gene TRBJ2-4; 10 nucleotides align to TRBD1. With 2 bases clipped from V and 0 bases from J, the junction kept 7 bases outside the gene matches. CDR1 is LNHNV and CDR2 is YYDKDF in the germline V gene (reference sequence). CDR3 size: 18 residues. DNA of the CDR3: TGTGCCACCAGCAGAATAGACAGGGGGCGCCCAGCCAAAAACATTCAGTACTTC. This translates into CATSRIDRGRPAKNIQYF.

This clonotype occurred many times. V is TRBV5-1 and J is TRBJ1-1; D is uncertain. CDR1 and CDR2 from the germline V gene are SGHRS and YFSETQ. V was shortened by 1 base and J by 1 base, with 8 bases between the two germline ends. The CDR3 is made up of 14 amino acids. DNA for the CDR3: TGCGCCAGCAGCTTGATAACAGAGAACACTGAAGCTTTCTTT. This encodes CASSLITENTEAFF.

This clonotype was seen a handful of times. CDR3 bases: TGTGCCAGCAGTTACACCCGACCCGGACCCGGGGAGCTGTTTTTT. The encoded protein is CASSYTRPGPGELFF. The genes are TRBV6-5 and TRBJ2-2; no definite D call. Germline V gives CDR1 MNHEY, CDR2 SVGAGI. The CDR3 spans 15 residues. Trimming removed 2 bases from V and 6 bases from J, with 13 bases in between.

Ten or more counts support this clonotype. The genes are TRBV4-3 and TRBJ2-3; D is unresolved. CDR1 and CDR2 (germline): LGHNA, YSLEER. Trimming cost V 3 bases and J 0 bases, with 10 bases left between them. The CDR3 contains 15 residues. This CDR3 is CASSQELGSTDTQYF. In nucleotides, the CDR3 is TGCGCCAGCAGCCAGGAACTGGGCAGCACAGATACGCAGTATTTT.

CDR3 sequence reads: CASSRIAGGPGGANVLTF. The CDR3 DNA sequence: TGTGCCAGCAGCAGGATAGCGGGGGGGCCTGGTGGGGCCAACGTCCTGACTTTC. This sequence joins TRBV3-1 and TRBJ2-6; 11 bases are shared with TRBD2. The V and J ends lost 5 bases and 3 bases, in that order; junction bases with no gene match: 9. This CDR3 has 18 amino acids. Germline V CDR1 and CDR2: LGHDT, YNNKEL (reference sequence).

The chain is built from TRBV12-5 and TRBJ1-4; no definite D call. Germline CDR1 and CDR2: LGHNT and FRNRAP. Trimming cost V 3 bases and J 5 bases, with 10 bases left between them. This CDR3 is 14 amino acids long. This CDR3 is CASGFGMNNEKLFF. The CDR3 DNA reads TGTGCTAGTGGTTTCGGGATGAACAATGAAAAACTGTTTTTT.

The rearrangement links TRBV5-5 to TRBJ1-1; D is ambiguous. The germline V and J ends were trimmed by 2 bases and 3 bases, with 8 bases remaining between them. CDR3 length equals 13 residues. CDR1 and CDR2 (germline): SGHKS, YYEKEE (reference sequence). CDR3 protein: CASSFSGHTEAFF. CDR3 coding DNA: TGTGCCAGCAGCTTCAGTGGGCACACTGAAGCTTTCTTT.

A few counts support this clonotype. Sequence at one end of the junction differs from germline and may be a read error. This chain uses TRBV7-7 with TRBJ2-2; TRBD2 agrees at 10 bases. Germline CDR1 is SSHAT and CDR2 is FNYEAQ (reference sequence). The CDR3 is 16 amino acids. This CDR3 is CASSLNSGGSTGELFF. The CDR3, as DNA: TGTGCTAGCAGCTTAAATAGCGGGGGGAGCACCGGGGAGCTGTTTTTT.

The chain carries TRBV20-1 and TRBJ2-1; 10 bases fit TRBD2. The germline gives CDR1 DFQATT, CDR2 SNEGSKA (reference sequence). The CDR3 totals 14 residues. Trimming at V came to 4 bases and at J to 6 bases, leaving 6 bases not matched to a gene. CDR3 residues: CSAITSGAANEQFF. For the CDR3, the DNA is TGCAGTGCTATAACTAGCGGGGCCGCCAATGAGCAGTTCTTC.

The rearrangement uses TRBV11-1 and TRBJ2-3, with TRBD1 matching 10 bases. The germline V gene encodes CDR1 SGHAT and CDR2 FQDESV (reference sequence). The CDR3 spans 16 residues. Trimming removed 4 bases from V and 1 base from J; junction bases left unmatched: 5. The CDR3 region is CASSSVGTGGTDTQYF. DNA of the CDR3: TGTGCCAGCAGCTCGGTCGGGACAGGGGGCACAGATACGCAGTATTTT.

V and J are TRBV29-1 and TRBJ2-5; the D gene is possibly TRBD1 (5 bases). This CDR3 spans 11 amino acids. Germline CDR1 SQVTM, CDR2 ANQGSEA. Trimming removed 5 bases from V and 5 bases from J, with 9 bases in between. The CDR3 bases are TGCAGCGTTTGGGCAGGGGAGACCCAGTACTTC. This sequence encodes CSVWAGETQYF. The full variable domain, with the rest looked up from reference TRBV29-1 and TRBJ2-5, is SAVISQKPSRDICQRGTSLTIQCQVDSQVTMMFWYRQQPGQSLTLIATANQGSEATYESGFVIDKFPISRPNLTFSTLTVSNMSPEDSSIYLCSVWAGETQYFGPGTRLLVL.

This clonotype has more than one count but fewer than ten. The chain recombines TRBV10-3 with TRBJ1-3, with D tentatively TRBD1 (6 bases). The CDR3 runs 18 residues. CDR1 is ENHRY and CDR2 is SYGVKD in the germline V gene. V was shortened by 2 bases and J by 2 bases, with 19 bases between the two germline ends. Here the CDR3 DNA reads TGTGCCATCAGTGAGGCCGAAGTTCAGGGGAGTGCTGGAAACACCATATATTTT. Encoded protein: CAISEAEVQGSAGNTIYF.

This chain's CDR3 is CASMQGQGSSYEQYV. The CDR3 DNA reads TGTGCCAGCATGCAAGGACAGGGAAGCTCCTACGAGCAGTACGTC. This chain joins TRBV7-9 and TRBJ2-7, with 8 nucleotides matching TRBD1. This CDR3 spans 15 amino acids. From germline, CDR1 is SEHNR and CDR2 FQNEAQ (reference sequence). V was clipped by 7 bases and J by 0 bases; unmatched bases: 8.

This clonotype showed up just a few times. The chain combines TRBV4-1 with TRBJ1-4, with a possible D match to TRBD1 (6 bases). CDR3 length: 16 amino acids. Germline lookup yields CDR1 MGHRA and CDR2 YSYEKL. Trimming removed 1 base at V and 5 bases at J, with 14 bases between. Here the CDR3 DNA reads TGCGCCAGCAGCCAAGCCGGACAGCTATTCAATGAAAAACTGTTTTTT. It yields the protein CASSQAGQLFNEKLFF.

The chain links TRBV5-4 to TRBJ2-1, with TRBD2 identical over 9 bases. There are 15 residues in the CDR3. The germline gives CDR1 SGHNT, CDR2 YYREEE (reference sequence). V was clipped by 4 bases and J by 8 bases; unmatched bases: 10. The CDR3, as DNA: TGTGCCAGCAGCCCCGGGATAGCGGGGGTTTATGAGCAGTTCTTC. Protein: CASSPGIAGVYEQFF. The full variable domain, completed using reference TRBV5-4 and TRBJ2-1, is ETGVTQSPTHLIKTRGQQVTLRCSSQSGHNTVSWYQQALGQGPQFIFQYYREEENGRGNFPPRFSGLQFPNYSSELNVNALELDDSALYLCASSPGIAGVYEQFFGPGTRLTVL.

This clonotype was observed at least ten times. V is TRBV6-2 or TRBV6-3 and J is TRBJ1-1; D uncertain. The V and J ends lost 6 bases and 1 base respectively, with 0 bases between them. This CDR3 is built from 10 residues. The germline gives CDR1 MNHEY, CDR2 SVGEGT. The CDR3 nucleotides are TGTGCCAGCAGGAACACTGAAGCTTTCTTT. As protein: CASRNTEAFF.

This clonotype was found a few times. The V and J genes are TRBV15 and TRBJ1-4; 9 nucleotides match TRBD1. There are 13 residues in the CDR3. Germline V lookup: CDR1 LNHNV, CDR2 YYDKDF (reference sequence). With 6 bases clipped from V and 6 bases from J, the junction kept 2 bases outside the gene matches. The DNA for the CDR3 is TGTGCCACCAGTAGACAGGGGGATGAAAAACTGTTTTTT. Translated, it gives CATSRQGDEKLFF.

This chain connects TRBV18 to TRBJ1-2; D unresolved. CDR1 KGHSH and CDR2 LQKENI come from the germline V gene. CDR3 length: 13 amino acids. The germline V and J ends were trimmed by 0 bases and 0 bases, with 2 bases remaining between them. The CDR3 sequence: CASSPPANYGYTF. In nucleotides, the CDR3 is TGTGCCAGCTCACCACCGGCTAACTATGGCTACACCTTC.

The chain joins TRBV5-1 to TRBJ2-7, with 7 bases matching TRBD1. This CDR3 comprises 14 residues. CDR1 is SGHRS and CDR2 is YFSETQ in the germline V gene. V gave up 7 bases and J gave up 2 bases; unmatched junction bases: 9. CDR3: CASGPGQGAYEQYF. CDR3 coding DNA: TGCGCCAGCGGCCCAGGGCAGGGGGCCTACGAGCAGTACTTC.

The CDR3 loop reads CASSQSNQPQHF. DNA of the CDR3: TGTGCCAGCAGCCAAAGCAATCAGCCCCAGCATTTT. The gene calls are TRBV3-1 and TRBJ1-5; D remains ambiguous. CDR1 LGHDT and CDR2 YNNKEL come from the germline V gene (reference sequence). The V gene lost 2 bases and the J gene lost 1 base, with 0 bases spanning the gap. The CDR3 is 12 residues long. The full variable domain, rest sourced from reference TRBV3-1 and TRBJ1-5, is DTAVSQTPKYLVTQMGNDKSIKCEQNLGHDTMYWYKQDSKKFLKIMFSYNNKELIINETVPNRFSPKSPDKAHLNLHINSLELGDSAVYFCASSQSNQPQHFGDGTRLSIL.

The CDR3 is CSACPPLVWTDTQYF. DNA for the CDR3: TGCAGTGCTTGCCCCCCTCTGGTGTGGACAGATACGCAGTATTTT. The V call is TRBV20-1, the J call TRBJ2-3, with D hard to call. Trimming removed 5 bases from V and 3 bases from J, with 18 bases in between. CDR3 length: 15 amino acids. Germline CDR1 DFQATT, CDR2 SNEGSKA (reference sequence).

This clonotype was observed a few times. The chain employs TRBV11-2 and TRBJ2-2, with D hard to call. The length of the CDR3 is 14 residues. Deletions cut 5 bases from V and 5 bases from J, with 12 bases between. CDR1 and CDR2 (germline): SGHAT, FQNNGV. In nucleotides, the CDR3 is TGTGCCAGCAGCCAAGTTTGGGGAACCGGGGAGCTGTTTTTT. Its translation: CASSQVWGTGELFF.

V gene TRBV9 combines with J gene TRBJ2-3; D call uncertain. CDR1 SGDLS and CDR2 YYNGEE come from the germline V gene. V lost 0 bases and J 2 bases, leaving 10 bases between the germline ends. This CDR3 comprises 15 residues. The CDR3 sequence is CASSVAPGYTDTQYF. The CDR3 DNA reads TGTGCCAGCAGCGTAGCGCCTGGCTACACAGATACGCAGTATTTT.

The chain links TRBV5-1 to TRBJ2-1; TRBD2 agrees at 13 bases. After removal of 0 bases from V and 7 bases from J, the junction contained 4 bases not matched to a gene. This CDR3 is built from 16 residues. Per germline, CDR1 SGHRS and CDR2 YFSETQ. The CDR3 nucleotides are TGCGCCAGCAGCTTGGAGGGACTAGCGGGGTTAAATGAGCAGTTCTTC. Translated, it gives CASSLEGLAGLNEQFF.

The gene calls are TRBV9 and TRBJ2-2; the match to TRBD2 covers 7 bases. Per germline, CDR1 SGDLS and CDR2 YYNGEE. With 6 bases clipped from V and 7 bases from J, the junction kept 9 bases outside the gene matches. The CDR3 sequence is 14 residues long. In DNA form, the CDR3 reads TGTGCCAGCACCTTTGGGAGGGCGAGCGGGGAGCTGTTTTTT. Protein: CASTFGRASGELFF.

This rearrangement joins TRBV24-1 to TRBJ2-1, with D perhaps matching TRBD2 (6 bases). Trimming stripped 4 bases from V and 4 bases from J, with 19 bases between. Germline V gives CDR1 KGHDR, CDR2 SFDVKD. The CDR3 is 17 residues long. Written as DNA, the CDR3 is TGTGCCACCAGTGAGCTCCATCCAGCGGGTGATTACAATGAGCAGTTCTTC. It is translated as CATSELHPAGDYNEQFF.